The next 27 T cell receptor beta chains were all read from a single sample in a study of blood T cell repertoires in COVID-19. Only in-frame clones appear in the TCRdb table, and some are missing; sequencing was by immunoSEQ multiplex PCR. This table has around 420,000 clones, roughly 87% appearing once. Specimen: PBMCs or T cells enriched from blood (not recorded which). Every receptor here comes from a woman aged 40 to 55 with acute COVID-19.

The chain links TRBV21-1 to TRBJ2-7; the table gives TRBD2 as D, unverified against the DNA. TRBV21-1 is classified as a pseudogene. CDR3 length: 14 amino acids. DNA of the CDR3: TGTGCCAGCAGCAACGGCGGGGTCCCCTACGAGCAGTACTTC. Translation gives CASSNGGVPYEQYF.

The J gene is TRBJ1-2, the V gene TRBV6-5; 8 bases are a match to TRBD1. The germline V gene has CDR1 MNHEY and CDR2 SVGAGI. V gave up 6 bases and J gave up 7 bases; unmatched junction bases: 7. The CDR3 covers 13 residues. The CDR3, as DNA: TGTGCCAGCAGCCCAAGGACAGGGCGTGGCTACACCTTC. The encoded protein is CASSPRTGRGYTF.

This chain connects TRBV11-2 to TRBJ1-3, with 7 bases identical to TRBD1. CDR3 length equals 16 residues. Looked up from germline, CDR1 is SGHAT and CDR2 is FQNNGV. Unmatched junction bases numbered 6, after V lost 1 base and J lost 3 bases. The chain's CDR3 is CASSLAQGLGGNTIYF. In DNA, the CDR3 is TGTGCCAGCAGCTTAGCACAGGGGTTGGGTGGAAACACCATATATTTT.

This clone was picked up one time. CDR3 bases: TGTGCCAGCAGCCTCAATCGGGACAGGGGGGGAGAAAAACTGTTTTTT. Translation: CASSLNRDRGGEKLFF. V and J are TRBV9 and TRBJ1-4; 11 bases map to TRBD1. There are 16 residues in the CDR3. J lost 8 bases, V lost 4 bases, and 10 bases had no gene match. CDR1 is SGDLS, CDR2 YYNGEE, per germline.

This chain links TRBV14 with TRBJ2-7, with D uncertain. The CDR3 length is 13 residues. Trimming shortened V by 3 bases and J by 2 bases, and 8 bases separated the two germline ends. Germline assignment: CDR1 SGHDN and CDR2 FVKESK. CDR3 nucleotides: TGTGCCAGCAGCCAGAGTGGAGCCTACGAGCAGTACTTC. Protein sequence: CASSQSGAYEQYF. Looking up the rest from reference TRBV14 and TRBJ2-7 gives the full variable domain: EAGVTQFPSHSVIEKGQTVTLRCDPISGHDNLYWYRRVMGKEIKFLLHFVKESKQDESGMPNNRFLAERTGGTYSTLKVQPAELEDSGVYFCASSQSGAYEQYFGPGTRLTVT.

This clone was seen repeatedly, ten times or more. The chain couples TRBV2 to TRBJ1-2, with 9 bases fitting TRBD1. The V gene's germline CDR1 is SNHLY and CDR2 FYNNEI. V shed 10 bases and J 6 bases; nucleotides not matched to a gene: 6. The CDR3 length is 12 residues. CDR3 amino acids: CAITTGGNGYTF. CDR3 in DNA: TGTGCCATCACAACAGGGGGCAATGGCTACACCTTC.

The rearrangement joins TRBV29-1 to TRBJ2-3, with D tentatively TRBD1 (5 bases). Germline V lookup: CDR1 SQVTM, CDR2 ANQGSEA. The CDR3 has 14 residues. V was cut by 5 bases and J by 4 bases, with 16 bases left in between. The CDR3 DNA sequence: TGCAGCGTTACAATAGGGGATCGGGCAGATACGCAGTATTTT. Translating gives CSVTIGDRADTQYF.

The rearrangement links TRBV5-1 to TRBJ2-5, with a possible D match to TRBD2 (5 bases). Germline V gene data show CDR1 as SGHRS and CDR2 as YFSETQ. V lost 1 base and J 1 base, leaving 11 bases between the germline ends. The CDR3 totals 15 residues. CDR3 bases: TGCGCCAGCAGCTTGTTTGCGGGCCCCCAAGAGACCCAGTACTTC. Translated: CASSLFAGPQETQYF.

The chain couples TRBV25-1 to TRBJ2-2, with D hard to call. CDR1 and CDR2 from the germline V gene are MGHDK and SYGVNS. The CDR3 contains 14 residues. The V end lost 9 bases, the J end lost 5 bases, and 16 bases lay between the germline ends. The CDR3 region is CARFTTSQTGELFF. CDR3 nucleotide sequence: TGTGCCAGATTTACGACTTCCCAGACCGGGGAGCTGTTTTTT.

The rearrangement joins TRBV13 to TRBJ2-1, with 13 bases identical to TRBD2. The CDR3 covers 17 residues. Per germline, CDR1 PRHDT and CDR2 FYEKMQ (reference sequence). The trim removed 3 bases at V and 5 bases at J, leaving 7 bases unmatched. Here the CDR3 reads CASSFGLAGVRNNEQFF. CDR3 coding DNA: TGTGCCAGCAGCTTCGGACTAGCGGGGGTAAGGAACAATGAGCAGTTCTTC. Variable domain in full (rest from reference TRBV13 and TRBJ2-1): AAGVIQSPRHLIKEKRETATLKCYPIPRHDTVYWYQQGPGQDPQFLISFYEKMQSDKGSIPDRFSAQQFSDYHSELNMSSLELGDSALYFCASSFGLAGVRNNEQFFGPGTRLTVL.

This clone was recorded a few times. The CDR3 reads CASSIDSGDGYGYTF. CDR3 coding DNA: TGTGCCAGTAGTATAGATTCGGGGGACGGCTATGGCTACACCTTC. The V gene is TRBV19, the J gene TRBJ1-2, with D tentatively TRBD1 (5 bases). Per germline, CDR1 LNHDA and CDR2 SQIVND (reference sequence). This CDR3 region has 15 residues. V dropped 0 bases and J dropped 4 bases, with 12 bases sitting between them.

The J gene is TRBJ2-1, the V gene TRBV6-5, with TRBD2 identical over 9 bases. This CDR3 has 15 amino acids. Germline loops: CDR1 MNHEY, CDR2 SVGAGI. J gave up 7 bases and V 4 bases, and 8 bases lay outside the gene matches. The CDR3 is CASSLAGAPRNEQFF. The CDR3 bases are TGTGCCAGCAGTTTAGCGGGGGCCCCAAGGAATGAGCAGTTCTTC.

The chain recombines TRBV30 with TRBJ1-1, with D tentatively TRBD1 (5 bases). The CDR3 length is 15 residues. V was shortened by 5 bases and J by 4 bases, with 20 bases between the two germline ends. Germline V gives CDR1 GTSNPN, CDR2 SVGIG (reference sequence). The CDR3 here is CAWEGAWGRGTEAFF. The CDR3 region has the DNA TGTGCCTGGGAAGGGGCTTGGGGAAGGGGCACTGAAGCTTTCTTT. The full variable domain, its missing parts supplied by reference TRBV30 and TRBJ1-1, is SQTIHQWPATLVQPVGSPLSLECTVEGTSNPNLYWYRQAAGRGLQLLFYSVGIGQISSEVPQNLSASRPQDRQFILSSKKLLLSDSGFYLCAWEGAWGRGTEAFFGQGTRLTVV.

The V gene is TRBV3-1 (or the pseudogene TRBV3-2), the J gene TRBJ1-1; D unclear. CDR1 and CDR2 from the germline V gene are LGHDT and YNNKEL (reference sequence). CDR3 size: 17 residues. Between the trimmed V and J ends, which lost 5 bases and 0 bases, there was a span of 19 bases. The CDR3 coding sequence is TGTGCCAGCAGCGCCCGTCAGAACTCGCTAGTGAACACTGAAGCTTTCTTT. It codes for CASSARQNSLVNTEAFF.

The chain couples TRBV6-4 to TRBJ1-6; 8 bases match TRBD1. Germline CDR1 and CDR2: MRHNA and SNTAGT. This CDR3 contains 14 residues. V was clipped by 4 bases and J by 9 bases; unmatched bases: 5. Here the CDR3 reads CASSVTGGSSPLHF. For the CDR3, the DNA is TGTGCCAGCAGTGTTACAGGGGGATCTTCACCCCTCCACTTT.

The chain has TRBV13 and TRBJ1-1; 7 bases align to TRBD1. Germline V gene sequence: CDR1 PRHDT, CDR2 FYEKMQ (reference sequence). Germline trimming cut 2 bases from V and 3 bases from J; bases unmatched to any gene: 3. The CDR3 is 14 amino acids. CDR3 DNA sequence: TGTGCCAGCAGCTTAACAGGGGAGGACACTGAAGCTTTCTTT. It encodes CASSLTGEDTEAFF.

On this clone itself: This sample includes further DNA sequences coding for the same CDR3. The rearrangement uses TRBV5-1 and TRBJ1-1; 9 nucleotides line up with TRBD1. J gave up 3 bases and V 3 bases, and 3 bases lay outside the gene matches. Germline CDR1 reads SGHRS; CDR2 reads YFSETQ. The CDR3 totals 14 residues. The CDR3 bases are TGCGCCAGCAGCTGGGGACAGGGCGACACTGAAGCTTTCTTT. Amino acids: CASSWGQGDTEAFF.

The V call is TRBV7-2, the J call TRBJ2-3; the match to TRBD2 covers 10 bases. This CDR3 is built from 16 residues. Germline V gene lookup returns CDR1 SGHTA and CDR2 FQGNSA. Trimming at V came to 0 bases and at J to 1 base, leaving 1 base not matched to a gene. CDR3 sequence (DNA): TGTGCCAGCAGCTTAGCTCTAGCGGGGGGCACAGATACGCAGTATTTT. It yields the protein CASSLALAGGTDTQYF.

In DNA, the CDR3 is TGCGCCAGCAGTGAGTCGACGGGGTTGTATTCTGAAGCTTTCTTT. Translated, it gives CASSESTGLYSEAFF. This chain uses TRBV10-2 with TRBJ1-1; D gene unclear. The CDR3 runs to 15 residues. Germline lookup yields CDR1 WSHSY and CDR2 SAAADI. Trimming pared 0 bases from V and 6 bases from J, leaving 14 bases between.

The CDR3 nucleotides read TGTGCCAGCAACCTTCAGGGGTTAGCCTACAATGAGCAGTTCTTC. It encodes CASNLQGLAYNEQFF. This chain links TRBV7-9 with TRBJ2-1; D perhaps matches TRBD1 (6 bases). V lost 7 bases, J lost 2 bases, and 15 bases lay in between. Germline V lookup: CDR1 SEHNR, CDR2 FQNEAQ (reference sequence). The CDR3 has 15 residues.

V and J are TRBV30 and TRBJ2-1; D not certain. Germline CDR1 reads GTSNPN; CDR2 reads SVGIG (reference sequence). The CDR3 is made up of 13 amino acids. CDR3 bases: TGTGCGTATCAGGTGAGCTCCTACAATGAGCAGTTCTTC. Encoded protein: CAYQVSSYNEQFF.

The chain has TRBV23-1 and TRBJ1-5; a possible D gene is TRBD1 (6 bases). TRBV23-1 belongs to the ORF category, with a function that is uncertain. The CDR3 is 17 amino acids. With 3 bases removed from V and 3 bases from J, the gap between germline ends came to 18 bases. The CDR3 coding sequence is TGCGCCAGCAGTCACAGGAGACAGGCCAAAAACAATCAGCCCCAGCATTTT. It translates to CASSHRRQAKNNQPQHF.

V and J are TRBV6-5 and TRBJ1-1; weak D call: TRBD1 (5 bases). This CDR3 has 13 amino acids. Looked up from germline, CDR1 is MNHEY and CDR2 is SVGAGI. V was trimmed by 6 bases and J by 2 bases, leaving 10 bases between them. The DNA for the CDR3 is TGTGCCAGCAGAGCCGGGACTAACACTGAAGCTTTCTTT. Protein sequence: CASRAGTNTEAFF.

The chain employs TRBV5-1 and TRBJ1-6; TRBD1 aligns across 9 bases. The CDR3 consists of 16 residues. With 5 bases clipped from V and 10 bases from J, the junction kept 13 bases outside the gene matches. The germline CDR1 and CDR2 sequences are SGHRS and YFSETQ. Here the CDR3 reads CASSSGPGQGGSPLHF. The CDR3 DNA sequence: TGCGCCAGCAGTTCCGGGCCGGGACAGGGTGGGTCACCCCTCCACTTT.

The rearrangement uses TRBV3-1 (or the pseudogene TRBV3-2) and TRBJ2-5; the D gene is possibly TRBD1 (5 bases). Germline V gene lookup returns CDR1 LGHDT and CDR2 YNNKEL (reference sequence). This CDR3 contains 15 residues. V was cut by 0 bases and J by 5 bases, with 13 bases left in between. The DNA of the CDR3 is TGTGCCAGCAGCCAAGAGCAGGGTGATTGGGAGACCCAGTACTTC. This encodes CASSQEQGDWETQYF.

J is TRBJ2-5 and V is TRBV5-1, with D uncertain. This CDR3 is built from 14 residues. Trimming shortened V by 0 bases and J by 1 base, and 7 bases separated the two germline ends. Germline V gives CDR1 SGHRS, CDR2 YFSETQ. CDR3 protein: CASSLVGSQETQYF. DNA for the CDR3: TGCGCCAGCAGCTTGGTTGGCAGCCAAGAGACCCAGTACTTC.

This clone occurred once. This chain uses TRBV6-1 with TRBJ2-5; 8 nucleotides align to TRBD1. V trimming: 2 bases; J trimming: 2 bases; junction bases outside the gene matches: 4. Germline lookup yields CDR1 MNHNS and CDR2 SASEGT. The CDR3 has 15 residues. The CDR3 nucleotides read TGTGCCAGCAGTGAATGGACAGGGTCGCAAGAGACCCAGTACTTC. Encoded protein: CASSEWTGSQETQYF.